The clone carrying this T cell receptor (beta chain) was seen ten or more times. Its antigen is as yet unknown. Trimming took 4 bases from V and 1 from J, leaving 4 bases between them. Germline CDR1 reads SEHNR; CDR2 reads FQNEAQ (reference sequence). The CDR3 extends over 12 amino acids. The data originate from a study of early T cells in non-severe SARS-CoV-2 infection. Turning to the study itself: Sequencing of bulk RNA from unsorted whole blood was done, without chain pairing. Study-wide results and limits: Using VDJdb, the matching emphasized anti-spike CD8 responses while missing private and CD4 specificities.

The library protocol tagged individual cDNA molecules with unique molecular identifiers. From the 5' RACE reads, TCRdb called clonotypes with MiXCR, one entry per CDR3 protein. The sample has tens of thousands of distinct CDR3 sequences; roughly 5% are singletons. Sequenced sample: whole blood. The chain employs TRBV7-9 and TRBJ2-5; no reliable D call. This clonotype was sampled from an adult who was a healthcare worker with PCR-confirmed SARS-CoV-2 infection or an uninfected control (not recorded which). CDR3 region: CASSSRQETQYF. CDR3 sequence (DNA): TGTGCCAGCAGCTCCCGCCAAGAGACCCAGTACTTC. The full variable domain, rest sourced from reference TRBV7-9 and TRBJ2-5, is DTGVSQNPRHKITKRGQNVTFRCDPISEHNRLYWYRQTLGQGPEFLTYFQNEAQLEKSRLLSDRFSAERPKGSFSTLEIQRTEQGDSAMYLCASSSRQETQYFGPGTRLLVL.